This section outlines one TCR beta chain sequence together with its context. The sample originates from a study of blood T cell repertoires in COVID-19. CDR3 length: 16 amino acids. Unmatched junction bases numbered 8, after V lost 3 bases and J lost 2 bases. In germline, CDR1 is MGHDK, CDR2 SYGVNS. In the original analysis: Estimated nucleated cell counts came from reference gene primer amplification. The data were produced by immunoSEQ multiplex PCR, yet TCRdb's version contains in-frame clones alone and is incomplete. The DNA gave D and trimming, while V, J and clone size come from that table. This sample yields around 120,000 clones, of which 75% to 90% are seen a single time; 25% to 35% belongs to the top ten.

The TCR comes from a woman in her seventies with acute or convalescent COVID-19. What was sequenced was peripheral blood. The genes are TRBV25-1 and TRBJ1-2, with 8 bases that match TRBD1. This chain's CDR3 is CASSDLGTGENYGYTF. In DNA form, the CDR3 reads TGTGCCAGCAGTGACCTGGGGACAGGAGAAAACTATGGCTACACCTTC.